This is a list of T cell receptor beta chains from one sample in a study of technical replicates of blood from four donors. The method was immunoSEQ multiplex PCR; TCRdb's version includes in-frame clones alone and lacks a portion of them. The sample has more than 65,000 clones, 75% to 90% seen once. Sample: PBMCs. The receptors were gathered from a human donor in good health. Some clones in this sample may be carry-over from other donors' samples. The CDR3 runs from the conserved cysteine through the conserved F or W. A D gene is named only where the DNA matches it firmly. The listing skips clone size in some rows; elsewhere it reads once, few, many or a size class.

CDR3 protein: CASSQETGKGEKLFF
CDR3 DNA: TGCGCCAGCAGCCAGGAAACAGGGAAGGGGGAAAAACTGTTTTTT
clone size: .
D gene: .
V gene: TRBV4-3
J gene: TRBJ1-4

CDR3 protein: CASSLANSYEQYF
CDR3 DNA: TGTGCCAGCAGCTTGGCTAACTCCTACGAGCAGTACTTC
clone size: .
D gene: .
V gene: TRBV5-4
J gene: TRBJ2-7

CDR3 protein: CAWSGQLLAKNIQYF
CDR3 DNA: TGTGCCTGGAGTGGTCAACTCCTAGCCAAAAACATTCAGTACTTC
clone size: few
D gene: .
V gene: TRBV30
J gene: TRBJ2-4

CDR3 protein: CAISSGSWNYEQFF
CDR3 DNA: TGTGCCATCAGTAGTGGGAGTTGGAACTATGAGCAGTTCTTC
clone size: .
D gene: .
V gene: TRBV10-3
J gene: TRBJ2-1

CDR3 protein: CASSQDRGGTKNIQYF
CDR3 DNA: TGCGCCAGCAGCCAAGATAGGGGGGGTACCAAAAACATTCAGTACTTC
clone size: .
D gene: .
V gene: TRBV4-3
J gene: TRBJ2-4

CDR3 protein: CASSFGNEQFF
CDR3 DNA: TGTGCCAGCAGTTTCGGGAATGAGCAGTTCTTC
clone size: .
D gene: .
V gene: TRBV27
J gene: TRBJ2-1

CDR3 protein: CASSETSGSIYEQFF
CDR3 DNA: TGTGCCAGCAGTGAAACTAGCGGGAGCATCTATGAGCAGTTCTTC
clone size: .
D gene: TRBD2
V gene: TRBV9
J gene: TRBJ2-1

CDR3 protein: CASSGTAYEQYF
CDR3 DNA: TGTGCCAGCAGCGGGACAGCCTACGAGCAGTACTTC
clone size: .
D gene: TRBD1
V gene: TRBV13
J gene: TRBJ2-7

CDR3 protein: CASSTSWDTNTEAFF
CDR3 DNA: TGTGCCAGCAGTACCAGTTGGGACACGAACACTGAAGCTTTCTTT
clone size: .
D gene: .
V gene: TRBV11-2
J gene: TRBJ1-1

CDR3 protein: CASSRYRVSHEQYF
CDR3 DNA: TGTGCCAGCAGCAGATACAGGGTCAGCCACGAGCAGTACTTC
clone size: .
D gene: .
V gene: TRBV21-1
J gene: TRBJ2-7

CDR3 protein: CASRRSLAQSTDTQYF
CDR3 DNA: TGTGCCAGCAGGAGATCCTTAGCGCAGAGCACAGATACGCAGTATTTT
clone size: few
D gene: .
V gene: TRBV9
J gene: TRBJ2-3

CDR3 protein: CASSLTGTSGYYEQYF
CDR3 DNA: TGTGCCAGCAGCCTAACGGGGACTAGCGGCTACTACGAGCAGTACTTC
clone size: .
D gene: TRBD2
V gene: TRBV5-6
J gene: TRBJ2-7

CDR3 protein: CASSLDRGANQPQHF
CDR3 DNA: TGTGCCAGCAGCTTAGACAGGGGGGCCAATCAGCCCCAGCATTTT
clone size: .
D gene: TRBD1
V gene: TRBV7-2
J gene: TRBJ1-5

CDR3 protein: CASSFQGNEQYF
CDR3 DNA: TGTGCCAGCAGCTTCCAGGGGAACGAGCAGTACTTC
clone size: .
D gene: .
V gene: TRBV11-2
J gene: TRBJ2-7

CDR3 protein: CASSQKALAGGIYNEQFF
CDR3 DNA: TGTGCCAGCAGCCAAAAGGCACTAGCGGGGGGAATTTACAATGAGCAGTTCTTC
clone size: .
D gene: TRBD2
V gene: TRBV4-2
J gene: TRBJ2-1

CDR3 protein: CASSSEQGISGNTIYF
CDR3 DNA: TGTGCCAGCAGCTCGGAACAGGGGATCTCTGGAAACACCATATATTTT
clone size: .
D gene: TRBD1
V gene: TRBV7-6
J gene: TRBJ1-3

CDR3 protein: CSVRDTEAFF
CDR3 DNA: TGCAGTGTACGGGACACTGAAGCTTTCTTT
clone size: .
D gene: .
V gene: TRBV20-1
J gene: TRBJ1-1

CDR3 protein: CASSLQKRLNYEQYF
CDR3 DNA: TGTGCCAGCAGCTTACAGAAGAGGCTCAACTACGAGCAGTACTTC
clone size: few
D gene: .
V gene: TRBV13
J gene: TRBJ2-7

CDR3 protein: CASSFIPLAAGASGELFF
CDR3 DNA: TGTGCCAGCAGCTTCATCCCACTAGCGGCGGGAGCCTCCGGGGAGCTGTTTTTT
clone size: .
D gene: TRBD2
V gene: TRBV7-2
J gene: TRBJ2-2

CDR3 protein: CASRSGSGVGEQYF
CDR3 DNA: TGTGCCAGCAGATCCGGGTCGGGAGTAGGAGAGCAGTACTTC
clone size: .
D gene: .
V gene: TRBV7-2
J gene: TRBJ2-7

CDR3 protein: CASSPNFGVMQFF
CDR3 DNA: TGTGCCAGCAGTCCCAATTTCGGGGTGATGCAGTTCTTC
clone size: .
D gene: .
V gene: TRBV27
J gene: TRBJ2-1

CDR3 protein: CASSSGLAFTYEQYF
CDR3 DNA: TGTGCCAGCAGCTCGGGCTTAGCGTTTACCTACGAGCAGTACTTC
clone size: .
D gene: .
V gene: TRBV7-9
J gene: TRBJ2-7

CDR3 protein: CASSLNYRTDTQYF
CDR3 DNA: TGTGCCAGCAGCTTAAACTACCGCACAGATACGCAGTATTTT
clone size: .
D gene: .
V gene: TRBV7-9
J gene: TRBJ2-3

CDR3 protein: CSVAGLAGVLETQYF
CDR3 DNA: TGCAGCGTTGCGGGACTAGCGGGAGTACTTGAGACCCAGTACTTC
clone size: .
D gene: TRBD2
V gene: TRBV29-1
J gene: TRBJ2-5

CDR3 protein: CASSLASTAVTQYF
CDR3 DNA: TGTGCCAGCAGCTTAGCGTCGACCGCGGTGACCCAGTACTTC
clone size: .
D gene: .
V gene: TRBV7-9
J gene: TRBJ2-5

CDR3 protein: CASSERGNEKLFF
CDR3 DNA: TGTGCCAGCAGTGAAAGGGGTAATGAAAAACTGTTTTTT
clone size: few
D gene: .
V gene: TRBV2
J gene: TRBJ1-4

CDR3 protein: CASSGENDNVLTF
CDR3 DNA: TGTGCCAGCAGTGGAGAGAATGACAACGTCCTGACTTTC
clone size: .
D gene: .
V gene: TRBV2
J gene: TRBJ2-6

CDR3 protein: CASSHVNWGEGYTF
CDR3 DNA: TGTGCCAGTAGCCACGTGAACTGGGGAGAGGGCTACACCTTC
clone size: .
D gene: .
V gene: TRBV19
J gene: TRBJ1-2

CDR3 protein: CSVEGQLTNTEAFF
CDR3 DNA: TGCAGCGTTGAAGGACAGCTGACGAACACTGAAGCTTTCTTT
clone size: .
D gene: .
V gene: TRBV29-1
J gene: TRBJ1-1

CDR3 protein: CASSPQRRNANTGELFF
CDR3 DNA: TGTGCCAGCAGCCCACAGAGGAGGAACGCGAACACCGGGGAGCTGTTTTTT
clone size: .
D gene: .
V gene: TRBV7-8
J gene: TRBJ2-2

CDR3 protein: CASRPPGVAGGPGNEQFF
CDR3 DNA: TGTGCCAGCAGGCCCCCTGGGGTAGCGGGAGGTCCTGGGAATGAGCAGTTCTTC
clone size: few
D gene: TRBD2
V gene: TRBV7-3
J gene: TRBJ2-1

CDR3 protein: CASSLRFRTVYGYTF
CDR3 DNA: TGTGCCAGCAGCTTAAGGTTCAGGACAGTCTATGGCTACACCTTC
clone size: few
D gene: .
V gene: TRBV7-9
J gene: TRBJ1-2

CDR3 protein: CASSSQRGLYEQYF
CDR3 DNA: TGTGCCAGCAGCTCACAAAGAGGCCTCTACGAGCAGTACTTC
clone size: .
D gene: .
V gene: TRBV7-2
J gene: TRBJ2-7

CDR3 protein: CASSLTRWGDFTEAFF
CDR3 DNA: TGCGCCAGCAGCCTTACAAGATGGGGGGATTTTACTGAAGCTTTCTTT
clone size: .
D gene: .
V gene: TRBV4-3
J gene: TRBJ1-1

CDR3 protein: CASSHTKAGRNQIEQFF
CDR3 DNA: TGCGCCAGCAGCCATACAAAAGCGGGCCGGAACCAAATTGAGCAGTTCTTC
clone size: .
D gene: .
V gene: TRBV4-1
J gene: TRBJ2-1

CDR3 protein: CASSLDPGGQPQHF
CDR3 DNA: TGCGCCAGCAGTCTTGACCCAGGGGGTCAGCCCCAGCATTTT
clone size: once
D gene: TRBD1
V gene: TRBV5-1
J gene: TRBJ1-5

CDR3 protein: CASSPYLLEKLFF
CDR3 DNA: TGTGCCAGCAGTCCCTACCTGCTCGAAAAACTGTTTTTT
clone size: .
D gene: .
V gene: TRBV2
J gene: TRBJ1-4

CDR3 protein: CASSLPTRETQYF
CDR3 DNA: TGTGCCAGCAGCTTGCCCACTAGAGAGACCCAGTACTTC
clone size: .
D gene: .
V gene: TRBV5-4
J gene: TRBJ2-5

CDR3 protein: CASKTSLYEQFF
CDR3 DNA: TGTGCCTCCAAGACTAGTCTCTATGAGCAGTTCTTC
clone size: .
D gene: .
V gene: TRBV30
J gene: TRBJ2-1

CDR3 protein: CASSQGAGPSGSTDTQYF
CDR3 DNA: TGCGCCAGCAGCCAAGGAGCGGGACCTTCCGGGAGCACAGATACGCAGTATTTT
clone size: .
D gene: TRBD2
V gene: TRBV4-3
J gene: TRBJ2-3

CDR3 protein: CASSPSPSYEQYF
CDR3 DNA: TGTGCCAGCAGCCCTAGCCCCTCCTACGAGCAGTACTTC
clone size: .
D gene: .
V gene: TRBV7-6
J gene: TRBJ2-7

CDR3 protein: CASSNIRGTGEKLFF
CDR3 DNA: TGCGCCAGCAGCAACATCCGGGGGACCGGTGAAAAACTGTTTTTT
clone size: .
D gene: .
V gene: TRBV5-1
J gene: TRBJ1-4

CDR3 protein: CASSEAEGYGPQHF
CDR3 DNA: TGTGCCAGCAGTGAAGCAGAGGGTTATGGGCCCCAGCATTTT
clone size: .
D gene: .
V gene: TRBV2
J gene: TRBJ1-5

CDR3 protein: CASSLGGNGELFF
CDR3 DNA: TGCGCCAGCAGCCTGGGAGGGAACGGGGAGCTGTTTTTT
clone size: .
D gene: TRBD2
V gene: TRBV5-1
J gene: TRBJ2-2

CDR3 protein: CASSLAGQNSGNTIYF
CDR3 DNA: TGCGCCAGCAGCTTGGCAGGACAGAACTCTGGAAACACCATATATTTT
clone size: .
D gene: .
V gene: TRBV5-1
J gene: TRBJ1-3

CDR3 protein: CAWSRLAIQYF
CDR3 DNA: TGTGCCTGGAGTCGACTAGCAATTCAGTACTTC
clone size: once
D gene: TRBD2
V gene: TRBV30
J gene: TRBJ2-4

CDR3 protein: CASSLRAGVSNEQFF
CDR3 DNA: TGTGCCAGCAGCTTAAGGGCGGGAGTCTCCAATGAGCAGTTCTTC
clone size: .
D gene: TRBD2
V gene: TRBV11-3
J gene: TRBJ2-1

CDR3 protein: CAWSVAEYQPQHF
CDR3 DNA: TGTGCCTGGAGTGTAGCCGAATATCAGCCCCAGCATTTT
clone size: .
D gene: .
V gene: TRBV30
J gene: TRBJ1-5